These 20 T cell receptor beta chains came from one sample sequenced in a study of STAT5B mutations in CD4+ large granular lymphocyte leukemia. The protocol was immunoSEQ multiplex PCR, while the TCRdb copy is restricted to in-frame clones and leaves out a portion. The repertoire holds under 40,000 clones, with 78% as singletons. Sequenced input: CD4+ T cells from blood buffy coats. The receptors were sampled from a human donor in good health.

The chain links TRBV5-4 to TRBJ2-5; TRBD2 aligns across 8 bases. With 0 bases clipped from V and 2 bases from J, the junction kept 6 bases outside the gene matches. The CDR3 sequence is 16 residues long. Germline V gene sequence: CDR1 SGHNT, CDR2 YYREEE (reference sequence). The CDR3 nucleotides are TGTGCCAGCAGCTTGGGAACGGGAGGGCCGCAAGAGACCCAGTACTTC. Translation gives CASSLGTGGPQETQYF.

There are a few counts of this clone. The V and J genes are TRBV4-2 and TRBJ2-1, with a tentative D call TRBD2 (5 bases). CDR1 and CDR2 from the germline V gene are LGHNA and YNFKEQ. Trimming shortened V by 1 base and J by 7 bases, and 14 bases separated the two germline ends. CDR3 length: 15 residues. The CDR3 here is CASSQGSERGNEQFF. In DNA form, the CDR3 reads TGTGCCAGCAGCCAAGGGTCGGAACGAGGGAATGAGCAGTTCTTC.

V is TRBV18 and J is TRBJ2-1; TRBD2 matches 15 bases. V dropped 3 bases and J dropped 7; count of bases not matched to a gene: 10. Germline V gene lookup returns CDR1 KGHSH and CDR2 LQKENI. The CDR3 consists of 18 residues. CDR3 DNA: TGTGCCAGCTCACCCCCTGGACTAGCGGGGGGGCCCCGGAATGAGCAGTTCTTC. Its translation: CASSPPGLAGGPRNEQFF.

The rearrangement links TRBV7-8 to TRBJ1-1; D is undetermined. The ends were cut back, 2 bases at V and 1 base at J, with 5 bases in the middle. Per the germline V gene, CDR1 is SGHVS and CDR2 is FQNEAQ. This CDR3 spans 13 amino acids. The CDR3 spells CASSLMTNTEAFF. As DNA, the CDR3 is TGTGCCAGCAGCTTAATGACGAACACTGAAGCTTTCTTT.

The chain links TRBV4-1 to TRBJ1-2; no definite D call. Germline values: CDR1 MGHRA, CDR2 YSYEKL. V was pared by 2 bases and J by 1 base, with 11 bases between. The CDR3 runs 15 residues. The CDR3 loop is CASSQWESLNYGYTF. CDR3 in DNA: TGCGCCAGCAGCCAATGGGAAAGCCTTAACTATGGCTACACCTTC.

The chain employs TRBV6-5 and TRBJ1-5; tentative D call: TRBD1 (5 bases). The CDR3 has 15 amino acids. Trimming pared 6 bases from V and 0 bases from J, leaving 12 bases between. Germline V lookup: CDR1 MNHEY, CDR2 SVGAGI. CDR3 coding DNA: TGTGCCAGCAGCCGCGGGACCCTTAGCAATCAGCCCCAGCATTTT. Its protein product is CASSRGTLSNQPQHF.

The V gene is TRBV7-8, the J gene TRBJ2-7; 9 nucleotides line up with TRBD2. Looked up from germline, CDR1 is SGHVS and CDR2 is FQNEAQ. The length of the CDR3 is 15 residues. V shed 2 bases, J shed 0 bases, and the junction held 2 bases outside the gene matches. CDR3 loop: CASSLIAGASYEQYF. The CDR3 nucleotides read TGTGCCAGCAGCTTAATAGCGGGAGCCTCCTACGAGCAGTACTTC.

The count of this clone is one. This chain connects TRBV5-1 to TRBJ2-3; 11 nucleotides line up with TRBD2. Germline CDR1 is SGHRS and CDR2 is YFSETQ. This CDR3 has 17 residues. Losses at the gene ends were 0 bases for V and 2 bases for J; bases not matched to a gene: 5. The CDR3 nucleotides are TGCGCCAGCAGCTTGGTGGCTAGCGGGGGGCCCACAGATACGCAGTATTTT. It is translated as CASSLVASGGPTDTQYF.

This clone was seen a single time. The chain couples TRBV7-2 to TRBJ2-7; D unclear. The CDR3 spans 12 residues. Trimming took 4 bases from V and 0 from J, leaving 4 bases between them. The germline gives CDR1 SGHTA, CDR2 FQGNSA. CDR3 sequence (DNA): TGTGCCAGCAGCTCCCTCTCCTACGAGCAGTACTTC. Translated: CASSSLSYEQYF.

The V and J genes are TRBV19 and TRBJ2-6, with D perhaps given as TRBD1 or TRBD2 (5 bases each). CDR3 length: 15 amino acids. The germline V gene encodes CDR1 LNHDA and CDR2 SQIVND (reference sequence). V was cut by 9 bases and J by 2 bases, with 14 bases left in between. This chain's CDR3 is CASAAGGAGANVLTF. CDR3 sequence (DNA): TGTGCCAGCGCCGCTGGGGGAGCTGGGGCCAACGTCCTGACTTTC. The variable domain in full, completed from reference TRBV19 and TRBJ2-6, reads DGGITQSPKYLFRKEGQNVTLSCEQNLNHDAMYWYRQDPGQGLRLIYYSQIVNDFQKGDIAEGYSVSREKKESFPLTVTSAQKNPTAFYLCASAAGGAGANVLTFGAGSRLTVL.

The chain is built from TRBV6-6 and TRBJ2-7; 9 bases match TRBD1. Germline V CDR1 and CDR2: MNHNY, SVGAGI (reference sequence). Losses at the gene ends were 5 bases for V and 7 bases for J; bases not matched to a gene: 15. CDR3 length equals 16 residues. CDR3 sequence (DNA): TGTGCCAGCAGTCGCGGATGGGACAGGGAGAGGGAAGAGCAGTACTTC. Translating it yields CASSRGWDREREEQYF.

The chain uses TRBV7-6 and TRBJ2-5, with TRBD1 identical over 9 bases. This CDR3 region has 15 residues. Germline assignment: CDR1 SGHVS and CDR2 FNYEAQ. Germline trimming cut 5 bases from V and 5 bases from J; bases unmatched to any gene: 9. CDR3 sequence (DNA): TGTGCCAGCAGCGTAAAAACAGGGGGCGCGGAGACCCAGTACTTC. This sequence encodes CASSVKTGGAETQYF.

The rearrangement uses TRBV28 and TRBJ1-1, with unresolved D. The germline V gene has CDR1 MDHEN and CDR2 SYDVKM. V was shortened by 6 bases and J by 3 bases, with 11 bases between the two germline ends. CDR3 length: 13 amino acids. CDR3 sequence reads: CASRIGAYTEAFF. DNA of the CDR3: TGTGCCAGCAGAATAGGCGCCTACACTGAAGCTTTCTTT.

This clone was detected once. V and J are TRBV18 and TRBJ2-1, with 9 bases matching TRBD2. Germline CDR1 KGHSH, CDR2 LQKENI. Trimming removed 1 base from V and 3 bases from J; junction bases left unmatched: 10. The CDR3 totals 18 residues. CDR3 loop: CASSPQGGRVSDYNEQFF. CDR3 bases: TGTGCCAGCTCACCACAGGGCGGGAGGGTTTCTGACTACAATGAGCAGTTCTTC.

V is TRBV19 and J is TRBJ2-2; D might be TRBD1 or TRBD2, each matching 6 bases. From germline, CDR1 is LNHDA and CDR2 SQIVND (reference sequence). The CDR3 sequence is 18 residues long. V shed 2 bases and J shed 5 bases, with 21 bases lying between them. CDR3 in DNA: TGTGCCAGTAGTATAATCGGGGGATGGGGGGCGAGAACCGGGGAGCTGTTTTTT. This encodes CASSIIGGWGARTGELFF.

The rearrangement links TRBV18 to TRBJ2-5, with TRBD2 matching over 7 bases. The germline gives CDR1 KGHSH, CDR2 LQKENI. The trim removed 2 bases at V and 5 bases at J, leaving 8 bases unmatched. This CDR3 region has 15 residues. CDR3 bases: TGTGCCAGCTCACCAGGGGCGGGAGAGGCGGAGACCCAGTACTTC. Its translation: CASSPGAGEAETQYF.

The chain employs TRBV9 and TRBJ1-1, with D uncertain. Germline lookup yields CDR1 SGDLS and CDR2 YYNGEE. This CDR3 spans 14 amino acids. V was pared by 0 bases and J by 1 base, with 7 bases between. CDR3 nucleotide sequence: TGTGCCAGCAGCGTAGAGAGTAGGAACACTGAAGCTTTCTTT. This gives the protein CASSVESRNTEAFF.

This sequence joins TRBV4-1 and TRBJ2-5; D could derive from TRBD1 or TRBD2 (5 bases each). The ends were cut back, 4 bases at V and 1 base at J, with 7 bases in the middle. The CDR3 runs to 13 residues. Per the germline V gene, CDR1 is MGHRA and CDR2 is YSYEKL. The DNA for the CDR3 is TGCGCCAGCAGCCTGGGACCCCAAGAGACCCAGTACTTC. Translating gives CASSLGPQETQYF.

In this sample, this clone turned up once. The rearrangement links TRBV4-1 to TRBJ1-6; D possibly corresponds to TRBD1 (6 bases). With 4 bases removed from V and 7 bases from J, the gap between germline ends came to 14 bases. The germline gives CDR1 MGHRA, CDR2 YSYEKL. The CDR3 runs to 15 residues. The CDR3 nucleotides read TGCGCCAGCAGCCGAGCCGCTCAGGGGAATTCACCCCTCCACTTT. It specifies CASSRAAQGNSPLHF.

The CDR3, as DNA: TGTGCCAGCAGCTTGGAACCCAGACAGTACTATAATTCACCCCTCCACTTT. Its translation is CASSLEPRQYYNSPLHF. The gene calls are TRBV5-8 and TRBJ1-6; possibly TRBD1 for D (5 bases). Trimming pared 0 bases from V and 3 bases from J, leaving 13 bases between. The CDR3 contains 17 residues. The germline gives CDR1 SGHTS, CDR2 YDEGEE. Supplemented by reference TRBV5-8 and TRBJ1-6, the full variable domain reads EAGVTQSPTHLIKTRGQQATLRCSPISGHTSVYWYQQALGLGLQFLLWYDEGEERNRGNFPPRFSGRQFPNYSSELNVNALELEDSALYLCASSLEPRQYYNSPLHFGNGTRLTVT.